The clone carrying this T cell receptor (beta chain) was observed many times. CDR1 and CDR2 from the germline V gene are SGHRS and YFSETQ. The CDR3 totals 13 residues. V gave up 3 bases and J gave up 4 bases; unmatched junction bases: 2. This entry is derived from a study of tumor-infiltrating lymphocytes in primary liver carcinoma. Co-extracting RNA and DNA was done with roughly 17-34 mg of unsorted bulk tissue as input. cDNA specific to TCR beta was made from 500 ng of total RNA, with a constant-region primer employed for priming. Modified slightly, ARM-PCR produced TCR beta libraries over three nested multiplex PCR rounds. The study ran its first two PCR rounds for approximately 10 cycles each, using TRBV1-TRBV30 forward primers and a C-beta reverse primer. TCRdb re-called the multiplex PCR reads with MiXCR, one entry per CDR3 protein. Counted here are under 85,000 distinct CDR3 sequences, 60% to 75% occurring once; the ten biggest clones make up just under 20%.

The receptor comes from a man aged 40-50 years with primary liver carcinoma and hepatitis B virus infection. This chain links TRBV5-1 with TRBJ2-3; 7 bases line up with TRBD2. The specimen sequenced was liver tumor tissue from sampling region 1. Subset described: tumor region T1, superior pole. This CDR3 reads CASSYREADTQYF. CDR3 nucleotide sequence: TGCGCCAGCAGCTACCGGGAGGCAGATACGCAGTATTTT.